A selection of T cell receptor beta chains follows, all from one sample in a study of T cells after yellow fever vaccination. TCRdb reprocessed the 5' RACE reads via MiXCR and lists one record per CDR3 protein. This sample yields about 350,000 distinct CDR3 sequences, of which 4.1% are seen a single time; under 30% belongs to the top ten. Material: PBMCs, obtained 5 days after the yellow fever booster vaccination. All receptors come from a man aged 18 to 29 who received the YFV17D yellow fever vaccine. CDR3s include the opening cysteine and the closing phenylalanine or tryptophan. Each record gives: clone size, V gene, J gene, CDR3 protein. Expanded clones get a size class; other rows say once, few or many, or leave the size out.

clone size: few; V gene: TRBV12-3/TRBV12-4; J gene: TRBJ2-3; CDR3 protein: CASSSRTSGARTDTQYF
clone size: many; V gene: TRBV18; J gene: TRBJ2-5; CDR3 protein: CASSPPNGGSEGTQYF
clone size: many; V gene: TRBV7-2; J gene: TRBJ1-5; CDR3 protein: CASSFSGQNNQPQHF
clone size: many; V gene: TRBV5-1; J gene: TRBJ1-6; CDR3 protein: CASSPPEGNSPLHF
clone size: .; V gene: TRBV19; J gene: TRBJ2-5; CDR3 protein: CASSIDSGWGREIKETQYF
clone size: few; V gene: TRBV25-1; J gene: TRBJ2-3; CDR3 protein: CATSGAGTDTQYF
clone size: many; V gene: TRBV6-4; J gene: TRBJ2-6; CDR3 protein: CASSDSGGAGANVLTF
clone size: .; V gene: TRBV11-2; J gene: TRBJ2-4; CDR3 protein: CASTRLQGFKNIQYF
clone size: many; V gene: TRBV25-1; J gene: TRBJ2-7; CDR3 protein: CASRQGSEYEQYF
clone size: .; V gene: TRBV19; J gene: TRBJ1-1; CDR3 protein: CASSIGGRPPEAFF
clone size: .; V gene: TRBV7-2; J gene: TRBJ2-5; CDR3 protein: CASSGYLGGRETQYF
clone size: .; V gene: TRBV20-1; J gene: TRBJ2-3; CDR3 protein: CSASKTGDTDTQYF
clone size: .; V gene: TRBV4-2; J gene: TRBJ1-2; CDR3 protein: CASSQAGDLGGYTF
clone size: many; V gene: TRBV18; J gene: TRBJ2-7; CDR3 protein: CASSPGHTYEQYF
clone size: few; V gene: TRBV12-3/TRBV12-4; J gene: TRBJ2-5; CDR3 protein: CASRAGTAGETQYF
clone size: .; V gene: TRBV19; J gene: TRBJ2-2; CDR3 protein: CASSLGPGQNTGELFF
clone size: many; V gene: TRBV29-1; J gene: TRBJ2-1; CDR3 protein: CSVVTSGYNEQFF
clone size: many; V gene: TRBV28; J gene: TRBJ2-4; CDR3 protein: CASSLQYRGVTKNIQYF
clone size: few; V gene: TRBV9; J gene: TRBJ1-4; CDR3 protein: CASSVVPGPNEKLFF
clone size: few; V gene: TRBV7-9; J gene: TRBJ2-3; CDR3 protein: CASSLDISTDTQYF
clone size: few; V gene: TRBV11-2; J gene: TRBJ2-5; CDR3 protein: CASSLGPTSQETQYF
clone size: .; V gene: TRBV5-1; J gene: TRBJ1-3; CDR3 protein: CASSTGNGQGSGNTIYF
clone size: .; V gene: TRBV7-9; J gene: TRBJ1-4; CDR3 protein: CASSLEGGSEKLFF
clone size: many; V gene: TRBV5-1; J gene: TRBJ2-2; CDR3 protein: CASSLEGGDSPGTGELFF
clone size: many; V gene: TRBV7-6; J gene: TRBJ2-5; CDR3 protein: CASSGSSGGSQYF
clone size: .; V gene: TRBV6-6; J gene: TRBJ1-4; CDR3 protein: CASSSPDRAGEKLFF
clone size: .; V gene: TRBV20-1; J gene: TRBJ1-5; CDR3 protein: CSAREYSNQPQHF
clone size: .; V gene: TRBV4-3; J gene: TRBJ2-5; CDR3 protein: CASSARQGARPETQYF